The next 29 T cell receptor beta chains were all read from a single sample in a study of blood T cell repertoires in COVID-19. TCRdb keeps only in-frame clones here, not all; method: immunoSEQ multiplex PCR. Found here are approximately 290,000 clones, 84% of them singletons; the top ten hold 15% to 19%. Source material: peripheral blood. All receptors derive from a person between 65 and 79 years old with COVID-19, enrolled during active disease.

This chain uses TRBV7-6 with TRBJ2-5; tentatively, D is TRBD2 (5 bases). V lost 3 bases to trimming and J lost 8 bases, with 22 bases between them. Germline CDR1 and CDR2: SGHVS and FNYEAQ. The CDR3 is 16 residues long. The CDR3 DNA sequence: TGTGCCAGCAGCTTGGTTTCCAGCGGACTCAAACCAACCCAGTACTTC. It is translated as CASSLVSSGLKPTQYF.

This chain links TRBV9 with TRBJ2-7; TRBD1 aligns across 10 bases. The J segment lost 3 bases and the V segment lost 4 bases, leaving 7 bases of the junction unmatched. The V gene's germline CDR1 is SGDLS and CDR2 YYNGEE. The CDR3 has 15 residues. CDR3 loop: CASSLGTGVNYEQYF. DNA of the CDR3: TGTGCCAGCAGCCTTGGGACAGGGGTTAACTACGAGCAGTACTTC.

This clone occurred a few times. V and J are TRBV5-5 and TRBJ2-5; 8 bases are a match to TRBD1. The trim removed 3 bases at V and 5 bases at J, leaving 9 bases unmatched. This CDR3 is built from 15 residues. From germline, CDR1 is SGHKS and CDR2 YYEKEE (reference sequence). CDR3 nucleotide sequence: TGTGCCAGCAGCTGGGGGGCAGGGGGCGCGGAGACCCAGTACTTC. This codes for CASSWGAGGAETQYF. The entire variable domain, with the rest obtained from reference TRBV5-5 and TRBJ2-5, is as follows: DAGVTQSPTHLIKTRGQQVTLRCSPISGHKSVSWYQQVLGQGPQFIFQYYEKEERGRGNFPDRFSARQFPNYSSELNVNALLLGDSALYLCASSWGAGGAETQYFGPGTRLLVL.

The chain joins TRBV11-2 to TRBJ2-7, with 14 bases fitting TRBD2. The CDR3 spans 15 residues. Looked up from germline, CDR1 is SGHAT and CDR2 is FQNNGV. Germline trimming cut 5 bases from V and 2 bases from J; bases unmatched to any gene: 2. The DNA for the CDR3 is TGTGCCAGCAGCACGACTAGCGGGGGGGCCTACGAGCAGTACTTC. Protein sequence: CASSTTSGGAYEQYF.

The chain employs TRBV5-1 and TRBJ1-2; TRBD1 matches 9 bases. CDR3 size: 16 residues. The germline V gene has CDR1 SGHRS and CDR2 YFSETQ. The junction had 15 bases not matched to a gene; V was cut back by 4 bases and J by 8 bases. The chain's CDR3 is CASSLSGGQGWYGYTF. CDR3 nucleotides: TGCGCCAGCAGCCTTTCGGGGGGACAGGGTTGGTACGGCTACACCTTC.

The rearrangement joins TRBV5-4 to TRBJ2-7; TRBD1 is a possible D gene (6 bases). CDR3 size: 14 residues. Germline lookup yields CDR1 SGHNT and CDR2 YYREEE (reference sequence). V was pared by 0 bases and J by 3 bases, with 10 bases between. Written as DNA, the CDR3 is TGTGCCAGCAGCTTGGTAGGACAGCACTACGAGCAGTACTTC. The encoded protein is CASSLVGQHYEQYF.

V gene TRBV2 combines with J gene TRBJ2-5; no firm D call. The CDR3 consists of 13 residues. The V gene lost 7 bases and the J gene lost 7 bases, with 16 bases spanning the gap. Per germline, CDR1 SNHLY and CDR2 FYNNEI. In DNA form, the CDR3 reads TGTGCCAGCACCGAAACCTTAACAACGACCCAGTACTTC. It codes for CASTETLTTTQYF.

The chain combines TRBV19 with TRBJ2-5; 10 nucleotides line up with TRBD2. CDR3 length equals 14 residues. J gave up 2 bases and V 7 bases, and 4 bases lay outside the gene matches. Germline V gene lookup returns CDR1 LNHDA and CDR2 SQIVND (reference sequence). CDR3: CASKRAGGQETQYF. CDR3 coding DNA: TGTGCCAGTAAGAGAGCGGGGGGGCAAGAGACCCAGTACTTC.

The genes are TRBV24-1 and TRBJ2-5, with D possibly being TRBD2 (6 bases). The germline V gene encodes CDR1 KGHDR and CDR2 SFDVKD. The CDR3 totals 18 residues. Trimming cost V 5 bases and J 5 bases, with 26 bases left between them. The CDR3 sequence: CATSGSGGTGPFEETQYF. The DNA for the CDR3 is TGTGCCACCAGTGGGTCAGGAGGGACTGGGCCCTTCGAGGAGACCCAGTACTTC.

The CDR3 nucleotides read TGTGCCAGCAGCTTAGGGGGCCAGGGGGCTAACTATGGCTACACCTTC. It is translated as CASSLGGQGANYGYTF. The V gene is TRBV7-9, the J gene TRBJ1-2, with TRBD1 matching over 7 bases. Germline-derived CDR1 and CDR2 are SEHNR and FQNEAQ (reference sequence). V gave up 1 base and J gave up 0 bases; unmatched junction bases: 5. This CDR3 has 16 amino acids.

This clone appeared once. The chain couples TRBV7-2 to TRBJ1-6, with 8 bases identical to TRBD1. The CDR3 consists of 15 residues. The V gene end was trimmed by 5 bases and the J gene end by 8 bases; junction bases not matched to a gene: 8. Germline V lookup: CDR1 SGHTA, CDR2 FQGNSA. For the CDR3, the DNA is TGTGCCAGCAGCGTCTTGACAGGGGCGGATTCACCCCTCCACTTT. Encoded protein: CASSVLTGADSPLHF.

The CDR3 nucleotides read TGTGCCAGCTGGGGGGTCGGATTCGGGCAGTACTTC. Its translation: CASWGVGFGQYF. V and J are TRBV2 and TRBJ2-7, with D maybe TRBD2 (6 bases). Per the germline V gene, CDR1 is SNHLY and CDR2 is FYNNEI. V was cut by 8 bases and J by 9 bases, with 17 bases left in between. This CDR3 has 12 amino acids.

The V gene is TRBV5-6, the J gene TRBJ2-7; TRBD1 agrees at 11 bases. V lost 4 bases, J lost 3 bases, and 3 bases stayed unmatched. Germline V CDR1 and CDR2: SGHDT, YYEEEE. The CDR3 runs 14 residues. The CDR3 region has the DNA TGTGCCAGCAGCGGGGACAGGGGGATCTACGAGCAGTACTTC. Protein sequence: CASSGDRGIYEQYF. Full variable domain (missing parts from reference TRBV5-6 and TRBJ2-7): DAGVTQSPTHLIKTRGQQVTLRCSPKSGHDTVSWYQQALGQGPQFIFQYYEEEERQRGNFPDRFSGHQFPNYSSELNVNALLLGDSALYLCASSGDRGIYEQYFGPGTRLTVT.

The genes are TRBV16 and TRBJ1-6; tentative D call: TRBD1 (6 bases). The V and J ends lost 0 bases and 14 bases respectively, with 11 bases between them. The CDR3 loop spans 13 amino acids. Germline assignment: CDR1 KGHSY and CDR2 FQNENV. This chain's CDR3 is CASSQSGASSLHF. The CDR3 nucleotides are TGTGCCAGCAGCCAATCGGGGGCCTCGTCCCTCCACTTT.

The CDR3 region is CASSHRGQETQYF. The CDR3 DNA follows: TGTGCCAGCAGCCACAGGGGACAAGAGACCCAGTACTTC. This chain joins TRBV3-1 (or the pseudogene TRBV3-2) and TRBJ2-5; D perhaps matches TRBD1 (6 bases). This CDR3 comprises 13 residues. CDR1 and CDR2 from the germline V gene are LGHDT and YNNKEL (reference sequence). The V end was cut by 3 bases, the J end by 2 bases, with 7 bases between.

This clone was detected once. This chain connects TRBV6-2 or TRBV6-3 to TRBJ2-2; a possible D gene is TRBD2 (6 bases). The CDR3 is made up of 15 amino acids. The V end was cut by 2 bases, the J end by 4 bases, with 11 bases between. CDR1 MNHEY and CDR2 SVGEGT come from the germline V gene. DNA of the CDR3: TGTGCCAGCAGTTACACGGGAGCAGTCACCGGGGAGCTGTTTTTT. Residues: CASSYTGAVTGELFF.

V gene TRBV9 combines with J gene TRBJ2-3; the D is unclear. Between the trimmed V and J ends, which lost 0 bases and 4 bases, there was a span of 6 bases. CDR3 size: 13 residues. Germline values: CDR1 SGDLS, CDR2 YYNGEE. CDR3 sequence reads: CASSVGLPDTQYF. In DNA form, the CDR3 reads TGTGCCAGCAGCGTAGGACTGCCAGATACGCAGTATTTT.

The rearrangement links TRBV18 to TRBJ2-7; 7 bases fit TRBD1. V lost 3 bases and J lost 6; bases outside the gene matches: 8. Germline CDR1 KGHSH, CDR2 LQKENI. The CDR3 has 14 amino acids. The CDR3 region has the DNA TGTGCCAGCTCACCTCGGACAGGAGGAGGCGAGCAGTACTTC. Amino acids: CASSPRTGGGEQYF.

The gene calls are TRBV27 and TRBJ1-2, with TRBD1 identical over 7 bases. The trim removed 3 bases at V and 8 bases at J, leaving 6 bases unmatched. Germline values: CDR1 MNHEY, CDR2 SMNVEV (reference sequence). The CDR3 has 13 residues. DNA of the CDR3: TGTGCCAGCAGTTTTACAGGGGCTTCGGGCTACACCTTC. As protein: CASSFTGASGYTF.

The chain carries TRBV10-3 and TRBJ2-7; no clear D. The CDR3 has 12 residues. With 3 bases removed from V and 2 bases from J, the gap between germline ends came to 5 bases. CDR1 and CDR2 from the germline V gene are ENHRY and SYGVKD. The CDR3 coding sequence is TGTGCCATCAGTGATCTCCCCTACGAGCAGTACTTC. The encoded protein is CAISDLPYEQYF.

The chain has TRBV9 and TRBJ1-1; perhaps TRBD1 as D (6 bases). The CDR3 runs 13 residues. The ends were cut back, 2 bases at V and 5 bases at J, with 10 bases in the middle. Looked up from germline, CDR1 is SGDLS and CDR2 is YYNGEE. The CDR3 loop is CASSVGRGTEAFF. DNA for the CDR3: TGTGCCAGCAGCGTGGGCAGGGGAACTGAAGCTTTCTTT.

The CDR3 DNA follows: TGTGCCAGCAGCTCCAGTAGCGGAAGCTCCTACGAGCAGTACTTC. Protein: CASSSSSGSSYEQYF. The chain carries TRBV7-3 and TRBJ2-7; maybe TRBD2 (6 bases). Trimming took 4 bases from V and 0 from J, leaving 13 bases between them. This CDR3 has 15 residues. Germline CDR1 reads SGHTA; CDR2 reads FQGTGA.

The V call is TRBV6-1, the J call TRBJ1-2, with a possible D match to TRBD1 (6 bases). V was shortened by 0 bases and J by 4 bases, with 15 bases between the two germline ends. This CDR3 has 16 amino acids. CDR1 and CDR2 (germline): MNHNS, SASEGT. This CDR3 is CASSEAQGTAGYGYTF. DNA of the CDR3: TGTGCCAGCAGTGAAGCGCAGGGGACGGCTGGCTATGGCTACACCTTC.

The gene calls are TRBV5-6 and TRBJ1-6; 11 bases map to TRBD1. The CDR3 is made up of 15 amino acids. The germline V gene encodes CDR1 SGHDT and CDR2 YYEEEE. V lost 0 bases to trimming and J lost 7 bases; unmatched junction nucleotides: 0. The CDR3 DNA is TGTGCCAGCAGCTTGGGGGACAGGGGGAATTCACCCCTCCACTTT. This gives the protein CASSLGDRGNSPLHF.

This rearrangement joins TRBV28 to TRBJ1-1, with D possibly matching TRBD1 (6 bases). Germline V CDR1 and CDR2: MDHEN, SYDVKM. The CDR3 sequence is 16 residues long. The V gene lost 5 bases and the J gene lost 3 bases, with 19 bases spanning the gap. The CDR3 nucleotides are TGTGCCAGCAGTCCCCCCGGAGTCGGGGGGCACACTGAAGCTTTCTTT. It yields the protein CASSPPGVGGHTEAFF.

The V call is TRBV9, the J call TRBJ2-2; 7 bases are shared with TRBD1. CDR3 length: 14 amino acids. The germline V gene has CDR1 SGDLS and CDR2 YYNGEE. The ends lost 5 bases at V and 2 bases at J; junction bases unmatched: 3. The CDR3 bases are TGTGCCAGCAGACAGGGGTTAAACACCGGGGAGCTGTTTTTT. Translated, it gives CASRQGLNTGELFF.

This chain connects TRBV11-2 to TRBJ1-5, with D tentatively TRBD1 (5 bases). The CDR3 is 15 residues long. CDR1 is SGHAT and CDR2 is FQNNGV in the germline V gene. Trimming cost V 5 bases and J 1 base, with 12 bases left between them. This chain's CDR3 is CASSSGTRSNQPQHF. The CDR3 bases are TGTGCCAGCAGCAGCGGGACGAGGAGCAATCAGCCCCAGCATTTT.

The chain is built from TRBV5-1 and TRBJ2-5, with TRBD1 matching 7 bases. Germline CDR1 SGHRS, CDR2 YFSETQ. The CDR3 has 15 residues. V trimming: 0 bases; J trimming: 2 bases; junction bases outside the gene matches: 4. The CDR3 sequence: CASSLVWTGQETQYF. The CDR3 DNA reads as TGCGCCAGCAGCTTGGTCTGGACAGGACAAGAGACCCAGTACTTC.

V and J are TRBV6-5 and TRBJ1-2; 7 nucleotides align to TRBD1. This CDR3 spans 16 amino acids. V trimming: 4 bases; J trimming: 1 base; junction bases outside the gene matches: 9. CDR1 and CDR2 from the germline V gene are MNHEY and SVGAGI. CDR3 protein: CASSLGTDLVNYGYTF. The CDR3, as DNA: TGTGCCAGCAGTTTGGGGACAGACTTAGTTAACTATGGCTACACCTTC.